Listed below are T cell receptor beta chains from one sample, sequenced in a study of T cells in Graves' hyperthyroidism and ophthalmopathy. TCRdb re-analysed the multiplex PCR reads in MiXCR, keeping a single row per CDR3 protein. The table shows hundreds of thousands of distinct CDR3 sequences, with roughly 46% occurring only once. The sample comprised peripheral blood or thyroid tissue (not recorded which). The source is a young woman with Graves' hyperthyroidism. Both conserved end residues are part of each CDR3. Each record gives: clone size, V gene, J gene, D gene, CDR3 protein, CDR3 DNA. D genes are given only for firm matches. Size is omitted from some rows. Given values are once, few, many or a class for expanded clones.

>NA|TRBV29-1|TRBJ2-7|TRBD1
CSVVGTGTLGEQYF
TGCAGCGTTGTGGGGACAGGGACCTTGGGGGAGCAGTACTTC
>many|TRBV25-1|TRBJ1-1|TRBD1
CAGQGVNTEAFF
TGTGCCGGACAGGGCGTGAACACTGAAGCTTTCTTT
>NA|TRBV5-1|TRBJ2-6|NA
CASSAASSLVSSGANVLTF
TGCGCCAGCAGCGCGGCCAGCAGCCTCGTCAGCTCTGGGGCCAACGTCCTGACTTTC
>NA|TRBV9|TRBJ1-5|NA
CASSQEPGGQPQHF
TGTGCCAGCAGCCAAGAGCCAGGCGGGCAGCCCCAGCATTTT
>few|TRBV24-1|TRBJ2-7|TRBD2
CATSSLAVPYEQYF
TGTGCCACCAGTTCACTAGCGGTTCCCTACGAGCAGTACTTC
>NA|TRBV7-6|TRBJ2-7|NA
CTSSLGLVGEQYF
TGTACCAGCAGCTTAGGACTTGTAGGCGAGCAGTACTTC
>many|TRBV7-3|TRBJ2-5|NA
CASSLTAQETQYF
TGTGCCAGCAGCTTAACCGCCCAAGAGACCCAGTACTTC
>NA|TRBV7-9|TRBJ2-7|TRBD2
CASRLAGKYNEQYF
TGTGCCAGCCGACTAGCGGGGAAATACAATGAGCAGTACTTC
>once|TRBV2|TRBJ1-4|NA
CASSPTVGKLFF
TGTGCCAGCAGCCCTACAGTGGGTAAACTGTTTTTT
>many|TRBV2|TRBJ1-5|NA
CASSGTFGQSNQPQHF
TGTGCCAGCAGTGGGACTTTCGGACAGTCCAATCAGCCCCAGCATTTT
>few|TRBV7-6|TRBJ1-4|NA
CASSRGEEKLFF
TGTGCCAGCAGCAGGGGGGAGGAAAAACTGTTTTTT
>NA|TRBV10-3|TRBJ2-5|TRBD1
CATNRGEHASETQYF
TGTGCAACCAACAGGGGGGAACATGCGAGCGAGACCCAGTACTTC
>NA|TRBV7-2|TRBJ1-1|NA
CASSWGGVNTEAFF
TGTGCCAGCAGCTGGGGGGGTGTGAACACTGAAGCTTTCTTT
>once|TRBV2|TRBJ2-1|NA
CASWGVTLNEQFF
TGTGCCAGCTGGGGAGTGACCCTCAATGAGCAGTTCTTC
>NA|TRBV6-1|TRBJ2-5|TRBD1
CASSETLTGGFQETQYF
TGTGCCAGCAGTGAAACCTTGACAGGGGGCTTCCAAGAGACCCAGTACTTC
>NA|TRBV7-3|TRBJ1-3|TRBD1
CASSLADRGRGETIYF
TGTGCCAGCAGCTTAGCGGACAGGGGGCGTGGGGAGACCATATATTTT
>NA|TRBV20-1|TRBJ2-5|NA
CSVRRVWKETQYF
TGCAGTGTTCGTCGGGTTTGGAAGGAGACCCAGTACTTC
>NA|TRBV12-3/TRBV12-4|TRBJ1-5|NA
CASSFDPYQPQHF
TGTGCCAGCAGTTTCGACCCGTATCAGCCCCAGCATTTT
>NA|TRBV24-1|TRBJ2-2|TRBD2
CATSEPPGLAAAGELFF
TGTGCCACCAGTGAGCCACCGGGACTAGCAGCCGCCGGGGAGCTGTTTTTT
>few|TRBV12-3/TRBV12-4|TRBJ2-7|TRBD1
CASSLNRGAYEQYF
TGTGCCAGCAGTTTGAACAGGGGGGCCTACGAGCAGTACTTC
>few|TRBV5-1|TRBJ2-5|NA
CASSFRDHQETQYF
TGCGCCAGCAGCTTCCGGGACCATCAAGAGACCCAGTACTTC
>NA|TRBV30|TRBJ1-1|NA
CAWSVRGNTEAFF
TGTGCCTGGAGTGTCAGGGGGAACACTGAAGCTTTCTTT
>few|TRBV7-9|TRBJ2-7|TRBD1
CASSSTGADEQYF
TGTGCCAGCAGCTCGACAGGGGCGGACGAGCAGTACTTC
>NA|TRBV12-3/TRBV12-4|TRBJ1-4|NA
CASSRQLFF
TGTGCCAGCAGTCGACAGCTGTTTTTT
>few|TRBV2|TRBJ1-2|NA
CAILRNYGYTF
TGTGCCATTCTCCGGAACTATGGCTACACCTTC
>many|TRBV19|TRBJ2-7|NA
CASSNYYEQYF
TGTGCCAGTAGTAACTACTACGAGCAGTACTTC
>few|TRBV7-2|TRBJ1-1|NA
CASSLDRSTEAFF
TGCGCCAGCAGTCTTGACAGAAGCACTGAAGCTTTCTTT
>many|TRBV7-7|TRBJ1-3|NA
CASSLGRSPGNTIYF
TGTGCCAGCAGCTTAGGCAGGTCCCCTGGAAACACCATATATTTT
>many|TRBV12-3/TRBV12-4|TRBJ1-3|TRBD1
CASSSSRQGRDTIYF
TGTGCCAGCAGTTCCTCAAGACAGGGTCGAGACACCATATATTTT
>NA|TRBV19|TRBJ1-5|NA
CASRGRGEKSNQPQHF
TGTGCCAGTAGGGGACGGGGGGAAAAGAGCAATCAGCCCCAGCATTTT
>many|TRBV12-3/TRBV12-4|TRBJ1-2|NA
CASTSTARYGYTF
TGTGCCAGCACCTCCACCGCCCGGTATGGCTACACCTTC
>once|TRBV9|TRBJ1-1|NA
CASNLTGAQAEAFF
TGTGCCAGCAACCTCACCGGGGCGCAGGCTGAAGCTTTCTTT
>NA|TRBV29-1|TRBJ1-5|NA
CSVGDAGQPQHF
TGCAGCGTTGGGGATGCGGGGCAGCCCCAGCATTTT
>NA|TRBV5-4|TRBJ2-5|NA
CASSLDQGPETQYF
TGTGCCAGCAGCTTGGACCAAGGGCCAGAGACCCAGTACTTC
>many|TRBV29-1|TRBJ2-7|TRBD1
CSGGQAYEQYF
TGCAGCGGCGGACAGGCCTACGAGCAGTACTTC
>NA|TRBV11-3|TRBJ2-7|NA
CASSSIGTASYEQYF
TGTGCCAGCAGCTCAATCGGGACTGCTTCCTACGAGCAGTACTTC
>many|TRBV9|TRBJ1-6|NA
CASSVGQENSPLHF
TGTGCCAGCAGCGTAGGGCAGGAGAATTCACCCCTCCACTTT
>NA|TRBV11-2|TRBJ1-3|NA
CASSLNLGASGNTIYF
TGTGCCAGCAGCCTCAACTTAGGAGCCTCTGGAAACACCATATATTTT
>NA|TRBV19|TRBJ1-1|NA
CASSPKESGAEAFF
TGTGCCAGTAGTCCCAAGGAGTCCGGCGCTGAAGCTTTCTTT
>NA|TRBV20-1|TRBJ1-3|NA
CSARQSSGNTIYF
TGCAGTGCTAGACAGAGCTCTGGAAACACCATATATTTT
>NA|TRBV11-2|TRBJ2-2|NA
CASRELGTGELFF
TGTGCCAGCAGAGAACTGGGCACCGGGGAGCTGTTTTTT
>NA|TRBV20-1|TRBJ1-2|NA
CSARDPLGSYGYTF
TGCAGTGCTAGAGACCCTCTAGGATCCTATGGCTACACCTTC
>NA|TRBV19|TRBJ1-2|TRBD1
CASSMETGRDYGYTF
TGTGCCAGTAGTATGGAGACAGGGCGAGACTATGGCTACACCTTC
>many|TRBV24-1|TRBJ1-2|NA
CATSDGTSNYGYTF
TGTGCCACCAGTGATGGGACGTCGAACTATGGCTACACCTTC
>few|TRBV7-2|TRBJ1-5|NA
CASTKLADNQPQHF
TGTGCCAGCACCAAGTTGGCAGATAATCAGCCCCAGCATTTT
>NA|TRBV25-1|TRBJ1-1|NA
CASSQMKNTEAFF
TGTGCCAGCAGTCAAATGAAGAACACTGAAGCTTTCTTT
>few|TRBV9|TRBJ1-5|NA
CASSVDGTNQPQHF
TGTGCCAGCAGCGTAGATGGTACAAATCAGCCCCAGCATTTT
>NA|TRBV24-1|TRBJ1-5|NA
CATSGDWGDQPQHF
TGTGCCACCAGTGGGGACTGGGGGGATCAGCCCCAGCATTTT
>many|TRBV7-2|TRBJ2-7|TRBD2
CASSLVQFRGLGEQYF
TGTGCCAGCAGCTTAGTCCAGTTTCGGGGACTAGGGGAGCAGTACTTC
>many|TRBV19|TRBJ2-7|NA
CASSIGSSYEQYF
TGTGCCAGTAGTATAGGCAGCTCCTACGAGCAGTACTTC
>many|TRBV12-3/TRBV12-4|TRBJ1-2|NA
CASSLEGVDTF
TGTGCCAGCAGTTTAGAAGGGGTTGATACCTTC
>few|TRBV25-1|TRBJ1-2|NA
CASSESGGHYGYTF
TGTGCCAGCAGTGAATCAGGAGGGCACTATGGCTACACCTTC
>NA|TRBV29-1|TRBJ2-7|TRBD2
CSVKREGYEQYF
TGCAGCGTTAAGCGGGAGGGGTACGAGCAGTACTTC
>NA|TRBV25-1|TRBJ1-1|NA
CASSARDRAEAFF
TGTGCCAGCAGTGCTAGAGATAGGGCAGAAGCTTTCTTT
>few|TRBV7-9|TRBJ2-7|NA
CASSQDALTEQYF
TGTGCCAGCAGCCAAGATGCTTTGACGGAGCAGTACTTC
>NA|TRBV20-1|TRBJ2-7|NA
CSGDWPGRDEQYF
TGCAGTGGGGATTGGCCAGGACGGGACGAGCAGTACTTC
>many|TRBV10-3|TRBJ2-2|NA
CAISEGRLFF
TGTGCCATCAGTGAGGGGCGGCTGTTTTTT
>NA|TRBV12-3/TRBV12-4|TRBJ2-7|NA
CASSFGRGSYEQYF
TGTGCCAGCAGTTTTGGTCGTGGTTCCTACGAGCAGTACTTC
>NA|TRBV10-3|TRBJ2-5|TRBD1
CASSYPRPLGQVETQYF
TGTGCCAGCAGTTACCCGCGACCCCTCGGACAGGTAGAGACCCAGTACTTC